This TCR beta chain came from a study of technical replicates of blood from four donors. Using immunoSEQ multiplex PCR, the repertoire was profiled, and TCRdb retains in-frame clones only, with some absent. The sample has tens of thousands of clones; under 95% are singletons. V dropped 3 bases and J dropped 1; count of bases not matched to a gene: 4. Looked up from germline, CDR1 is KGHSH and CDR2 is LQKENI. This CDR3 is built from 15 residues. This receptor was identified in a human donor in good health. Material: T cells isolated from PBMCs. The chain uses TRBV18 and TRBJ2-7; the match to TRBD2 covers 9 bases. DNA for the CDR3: TGTGCCAGCTCACCCTCCAGCGGGAGGTCCTACGAGCAGTACTTC. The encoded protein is CASSPSSGRSYEQYF. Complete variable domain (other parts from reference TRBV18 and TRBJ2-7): NAGVMQNPRHLVRRRGQEARLRCSPMKGHSHVYWYRQLPEEGLKFMVYLQKENIIDESGMPKERFSAEFPKEGPSILRIQQVVRGDSAAYFCASSPSSGRSYEQYFGPGTRLTVT.